The 25 T cell receptor beta chains below come from one sample, sequenced in a study of T cell responses to AZD1222 COVID-19 vaccine. Here immunoSEQ multiplex PCR was the method, and the copy in TCRdb shows in-frame clones only, minus some. The data hold some 120,000 clones, with 84% observed a single time. This material consisted of peripheral blood, taken 28 days after the second AZD1222 dose. These receptors were collected from an adult who received the AZD1222 COVID-19 vaccine.

The chain carries TRBV7-2 and TRBJ2-7, with 12 positions matching TRBD2. The CDR3 has 14 amino acids. Germline V gives CDR1 SGHTA, CDR2 FQGNSA. V shed 5 bases and J 4 bases; nucleotides not matched to a gene: 3. CDR3 residues: CASSPTSGGYEQYF. The CDR3 nucleotides are TGTGCCAGCAGCCCGACTAGCGGGGGTTACGAGCAGTACTTC.

Details on this clone: The same CDR3 is also encoded by other DNA sequences in this sample. This chain connects TRBV5-4 to TRBJ2-7; D possibly matches TRBD1 or TRBD2 (6 bases each). The CDR3 contains 14 residues. Trimming left V 1 base short and J 1 base short, with 9 bases between. Germline V gene sequence: CDR1 SGHNT, CDR2 YYREEE (reference sequence). CDR3 coding DNA: TGTGCCAGCAGCTTGAGGGGGGCATCCTACGAGCAGTACTTC. It codes for CASSLRGASYEQYF.

The chain couples TRBV5-4 to TRBJ2-5; 12 bases are shared with TRBD2. The CDR3 is made up of 15 amino acids. The V segment lost 4 bases and the J segment 5 bases; nucleotides outside the gene matches: 6. Germline values: CDR1 SGHNT, CDR2 YYREEE (reference sequence). The CDR3 nucleotides read TGTGCCAGCAGCCCTAGCGGGGGGGCCGGGGAGACCCAGTACTTC. Translation: CASSPSGGAGETQYF.

This clone appeared once. V and J are TRBV7-2 and TRBJ2-1; TRBD2 matches 10 bases. V gave up 5 bases and J gave up 8 bases; unmatched junction bases: 9. The CDR3 extends over 15 amino acids. Germline CDR1 and CDR2: SGHTA and FQGNSA. The chain's CDR3 is CASSQIAGGVHEQFF. The CDR3 DNA follows: TGTGCCAGCAGCCAAATAGCGGGGGGCGTGCATGAGCAGTTCTTC.

The rearrangement uses TRBV4-1 and TRBJ1-5; D remains unclear. V was cut by 0 bases and J by 0 bases, with 18 bases left in between. This CDR3 has 19 residues. Germline V gene lookup returns CDR1 MGHRA and CDR2 YSYEKL. In DNA, the CDR3 is TGCGCCAGCAGCCAAGATCATAGCGGGAGAGTTTATAGCAATCAGCCCCAGCATTTT. Its protein is CASSQDHSGRVYSNQPQHF.

The chain carries TRBV15 and TRBJ1-5; possible D gene TRBD1, 5 bases. CDR1 LNHNV and CDR2 YYDKDF come from the germline V gene (reference sequence). With 5 bases removed from V and 2 bases from J, the gap between germline ends came to 16 bases. The CDR3 has 16 amino acids. The CDR3 DNA reads as TGTGCCACCAGCGGGGGTTCTGGCTCTCGCAATCAGCCCCAGCATTTT. Its translation: CATSGGSGSRNQPQHF.

V and J are TRBV1 and TRBJ2-3; TRBD2, the D gene given by the table, was not confirmed from the DNA. TRBV1 is described as a pseudogene. The CDR3 contains 18 residues. For the CDR3, the DNA is TGCACCAGCAGCCAAGACGATGGGGGGGGGACTAGCACAGATACGCAGTATTTT. This sequence encodes CTSSQDDGGGTSTDTQYF.

This rearrangement joins TRBV7-9 to TRBJ1-2; 9 bases agree with TRBD1. The V segment lost 6 bases and the J segment 9 bases; nucleotides outside the gene matches: 14. CDR1 is SEHNR, CDR2 FQNEAQ, per germline (reference sequence). The CDR3 is made up of 15 amino acids. This CDR3 reads CASRPNKQGQGSYTF. Here the CDR3 DNA reads TGTGCCAGCAGACCGAATAAGCAGGGACAGGGTAGCTACACCTTC. Based on the CDR3 plus reference TRBV7-9 and TRBJ1-2, the full variable domain is DTGVSQNPRHKITKRGQNVTFRCDPISEHNRLYWYRQTLGQGPEFLTYFQNEAQLEKSRLLSDRFSAERPKGSFSTLEIQRTEQGDSAMYLCASRPNKQGQGSYTFGSGTRLTVV.

The rearrangement uses TRBV6-2 or TRBV6-3 and TRBJ1-5; D not resolved. The CDR3 runs 17 residues. Germline CDR1 and CDR2: MNHEY and SVGEGT. Trimming left V 5 bases short and J 1 base short, with 18 bases between. As DNA, the CDR3 is TGTGCCAGCAGTCTCCCCGTTACTGGGGAGAGCAATCAGCCCCAGCATTTT. Protein product: CASSLPVTGESNQPQHF.

This sequence joins TRBV19 and TRBJ2-1, with 7 bases lining up with TRBD1. The CDR3 totals 15 residues. Germline assignment: CDR1 LNHDA and CDR2 SQIVND (reference sequence). The ends lost 6 bases at V and 3 bases at J; junction bases unmatched: 8. In DNA form, the CDR3 reads TGTGCCAGTAGCCTAAGCCGGGACAGCTACAATGAGCAGTTCTTC. It encodes CASSLSRDSYNEQFF.

V gene TRBV3-1 (or the pseudogene TRBV3-2) combines with J gene TRBJ1-5, with D unresolved. V lost 1 base and J lost 7, with 14 bases in between. Germline loops: CDR1 LGHDT, CDR2 YNNKEL (reference sequence). The CDR3 spans 15 residues. CDR3 nucleotide sequence: TGTGCCAGCAGCCAAGGGGGTAGCTTGGGCCAGCCCCAGCATTTT. Amino acids: CASSQGGSLGQPQHF.

V and J are TRBV28 and TRBJ1-6; a weak D match, TRBD1 (5 bases). The V end lost 8 bases, the J end lost 14 bases, and 19 bases lay between the germline ends. The CDR3 consists of 13 residues. Germline values: CDR1 MDHEN, CDR2 SYDVKM. CDR3 DNA sequence: TGTGCCAGCTTGGACATAAACGTCCAAGCCCTCCACTTT. This sequence encodes CASLDINVQALHF. The full variable domain, completed using reference TRBV28 and TRBJ1-6, is DVKVTQSSRYLVKRTGEKVFLECVQDMDHENMFWYRQDPGLGLRLIYFSYDVKMKEKGDIPEGYSVSREKKERFSLILESASTNQTSMYLCASLDINVQALHFGNGTRLTVT.

The chain joins TRBV29-1 to TRBJ2-3; a possible D gene is TRBD2 (5 bases). The V end lost 7 bases, the J end lost 4 bases, and 9 bases lay between the germline ends. Germline V gives CDR1 SQVTM, CDR2 ANQGSEA. The CDR3 is 11 residues long. The CDR3 loop is CSGERADTQYF. The CDR3 region has the DNA TGCAGCGGGGAGCGAGCAGATACGCAGTATTTT.

The rearrangement links TRBV28 to TRBJ1-1; D gene unclear. With 1 base removed from V and 6 bases from J, the gap between germline ends came to 6 bases. The CDR3 contains 12 residues. Germline lookup yields CDR1 MDHEN and CDR2 SYDVKM. CDR3 DNA sequence: TGTGCCAGCAGTTTATCCCCCCCTGAAGCTTTCTTT. Its translation is CASSLSPPEAFF.

V and J are TRBV4-1 and TRBJ1-5; D not resolved. The germline CDR1 and CDR2 sequences are MGHRA and YSYEKL. Trimming cost V 1 base and J 0 bases, with 7 bases left between them. The CDR3 covers 15 residues. Written as DNA, the CDR3 is TGCGCCAGCAGCCAAGTGCTGATTAGCAATCAGCCCCAGCATTTT. Translating gives CASSQVLISNQPQHF.

The chain has TRBV27 and TRBJ1-1, with TRBD1 as a possible D gene (6 bases). V was clipped by 6 bases and J by 6 bases, with 14 bases between them. The germline gives CDR1 MNHEY, CDR2 SMNVEV (reference sequence). The CDR3 spans 13 residues. The CDR3 loop reads CASRTTGRAEAFF. DNA for the CDR3: TGTGCCAGCAGAACCACAGGGAGGGCTGAAGCTTTCTTT.

The V and J genes are TRBV6-5 and TRBJ1-1; 8 bases fit TRBD1. There are 14 residues in the CDR3. Germline CDR1 is MNHEY and CDR2 is SVGAGI. J was trimmed by 4 bases and V by 5 bases; bases with no gene match: 6. The chain's CDR3 is CASSLGRGPTEAFF. In DNA form, the CDR3 reads TGTGCCAGCAGTCTGGGCAGGGGGCCCACTGAAGCTTTCTTT.

The chain combines TRBV11-3 with TRBJ1-1; D perhaps matches TRBD1 (6 bases). The CDR3 length is 15 residues. Germline V gene sequence: CDR1 SGHNT, CDR2 YENEEA. Trimming cost V 5 bases and J 0 bases, with 13 bases left between them. CDR3 sequence: CASSRSGTMNTEAFF. The DNA for the CDR3 is TGTGCCAGCAGCCGTTCCGGGACAATGAACACTGAAGCTTTCTTT. Looking up the rest from reference TRBV11-3 and TRBJ1-1 gives the full variable domain: EAGVVQSPRYKIIEKKQPVAFWCNPISGHNTLYWYLQNLGQGPELLIRYENEEAVDDSQLPKDRFSAERLKGVDSTLKIQPAELGDSAVYLCASSRSGTMNTEAFFGQGTRLTVV.

The V gene is TRBV5-1, the J gene TRBJ1-4; 7 positions match TRBD1. The V and J ends lost 4 bases and 3 bases, in that order; junction bases with no gene match: 6. Germline CDR1 SGHRS, CDR2 YFSETQ. This CDR3 has 15 residues. The CDR3 region has the DNA TGCGCCAGCAGCGGGGAGGGGGCATCTAATGAAAAACTGTTTTTT. Protein: CASSGEGASNEKLFF.

The rearrangement links TRBV4-1 to TRBJ2-3; possible D gene TRBD2, 6 bases. Germline-derived CDR1 and CDR2 are MGHRA and YSYEKL. Trimming pared 0 bases from V and 6 bases from J, leaving 16 bases between. CDR3 length equals 16 residues. DNA for the CDR3: TGCGCCAGCAGCCAAGATGCCGGGGGATGGGGTGATACGCAGTATTTT. Translation: CASSQDAGGWGDTQYF.

V is TRBV4-2 and J is TRBJ1-4; D might be TRBD1 (6 bases). CDR3 length: 17 residues. Germline-derived CDR1 and CDR2 are LGHNA and YNFKEQ. V was cut by 4 bases and J by 4 bases, with 19 bases left in between. This chain's CDR3 is CASSPLKGGGNNEKLFF. The CDR3 DNA is TGTGCCAGCAGCCCCCTAAAGGGGGGGGGCAATAATGAAAAACTGTTTTTT.

The chain links TRBV27 to TRBJ2-2, with D tentatively TRBD2 (7 bases). Germline V gene data show CDR1 as MNHEY and CDR2 as SMNVEV (reference sequence). CDR3 length equals 14 residues. Trimming removed 6 bases at V and 7 bases at J, with 15 bases between. The CDR3 DNA sequence: TGTGCCAGCAGCCCGGGGGGCTGGGGCGGGGAGCTGTTTTTT. It encodes CASSPGGWGGELFF.

The V gene is TRBV11-2, the J gene TRBJ2-7; D tentatively fits TRBD1 or TRBD2 (6 bases each). The ends were cut back, 4 bases at V and 4 bases at J, with 14 bases in the middle. Germline V gene sequence: CDR1 SGHAT, CDR2 FQNNGV. The length of the CDR3 is 14 residues. The CDR3 DNA is TGTGCCAGCAGCTCGCTCATAGGGGGGTACGAGCAGTACTTC. Amino acid sequence: CASSSLIGGYEQYF.

The J gene is TRBJ1-3, the V gene TRBV25-1; 7 nucleotides agree with TRBD1. This CDR3 is 14 amino acids long. The junction had 3 bases not matched to a gene; V was cut back by 6 bases and J by 1 base. Germline loops: CDR1 MGHDK, CDR2 SYGVNS. This CDR3 reads CASSGQVSGNTIYF. CDR3 nucleotides: TGTGCCAGCAGCGGACAGGTTTCTGGAAACACCATATATTTT.

The rearrangement links TRBV3-1 (or the pseudogene TRBV3-2) to TRBJ1-2; no definite D call. CDR3 length: 15 residues. In germline, CDR1 is LGHDT, CDR2 YNNKEL (reference sequence). The ends were cut back, 0 bases at V and 8 bases at J, with 16 bases in the middle. The CDR3 here is CASSQEARPLFGYTF. The DNA of the CDR3 is TGTGCCAGCAGCCAAGAGGCCAGGCCCCTATTCGGCTACACCTTC.